This TCR beta chain was sequenced in a study of cytomegalovirus exposure and HLA in healthy donors. On this clone: Its target is not known.

Findings and caveats of the study: Both high specificity and high sensitivity reportedly marked the classifier's diagnosis of cytomegalovirus status. The study dropped some indistinguishable V segments, TRBV6-2 and TRBV6-3 among them.

This CDR3 is built from 15 residues. Germline V lookup: CDR1 SNHLY, CDR2 FYNNEI. Germline trimming cut 5 bases from V and 3 bases from J; bases unmatched to any gene: 8. Among the donors, all were healthy bone marrow donors. A multiplex PCR was run with 60 Vbeta primers and 13 Jbeta primers. Repertoires were generated with immunoSEQ multiplex PCR, while TCRdb's copy carries only in-frame clones and drops some. The sample comprises roughly 200,000 clones, around 76% of which are singletons, and under 2% rests with the top ten. Material: PBMCs. The origin of this receptor is a young man in good health and CMV-seronegative. J is TRBJ2-7 and V is TRBV2, with 9 bases aligning to TRBD1. The CDR3 coding sequence is TGTGCCAGCAGTCCAGGGGACAGGGATGTCTACGAGCAGTACTTC. Protein: CASSPGDRDVYEQYF. The full variable domain, with the rest looked up from reference TRBV2 and TRBJ2-7, is EPEVTQTPSHQVTQMGQEVILRCVPISNHLYFYWYRQILGQKVEFLVSFYNNEISEKSEIFDDQFSVERPDGSNFTLKIRSTKLEDSAMYFCASSPGDRDVYEQYFGPGTRLTVT.